A single sample is the source of the 4 T cell receptor beta chains below, sequenced in a study of blood T cell repertoires in COVID-19. The repertoire was sequenced with immunoSEQ multiplex PCR; TCRdb's copy has only in-frame clones and lacks some. The repertoire holds under 250,000 clones, with over 75% as singletons. Sequencing was done on a sample of peripheral blood. These TCRs come from a man between 45 and 60 years old with COVID-19, enrolled during active disease.

The chain employs TRBV5-4 and TRBJ2-5, with 10 bases fitting TRBD2. Germline values: CDR1 SGHNT, CDR2 YYREEE (reference sequence). The CDR3 covers 16 residues. V dropped 0 bases and J dropped 1; count of bases not matched to a gene: 3. The CDR3 here is CASSLAIAGGQETQYF. The CDR3 DNA reads as TGTGCCAGCAGCTTGGCCATAGCGGGAGGCCAAGAGACCCAGTACTTC.

This clone turned up a few times. The V gene is TRBV7-2, the J gene TRBJ2-6; 8 nucleotides align to TRBD1. CDR1 and CDR2 (germline): SGHTA, FQGNSA. The CDR3 has 18 residues. V gave up 3 bases and J gave up 4 bases; unmatched junction bases: 11. CDR3 sequence (DNA): TGTGCCAGCAGCTTTTCTAGTCAGGGGGCGCGAGGGGCCAACGTCCTGACTTTC. Encoded protein: CASSFSSQGARGANVLTF.

The rearrangement links TRBV12-3 or TRBV12-4 to TRBJ2-7, with D possibly TRBD1 on 6 matching bases. Trimming pared 5 bases from V and 1 base from J, leaving 9 bases between. This CDR3 contains 13 residues. The CDR3 coding sequence is TGTGCCAGCAGTGGGGGCGCGTCCTACGAGCAGTACTTC. This sequence encodes CASSGGASYEQYF.

The V gene is TRBV11-2, the J gene TRBJ2-1; maybe TRBD1 (6 bases). In germline, CDR1 is SGHAT, CDR2 FQNNGV. V was pared by 5 bases and J by 3 bases, with 11 bases between. This CDR3 has 14 residues. The CDR3 here is CASSGQQGYNEQFF. The CDR3 DNA reads as TGTGCCAGCAGCGGCCAACAGGGCTACAATGAGCAGTTCTTC.